This entry is about one T cell receptor (beta chain). V was clipped by 0 bases and J by 7 bases, with 12 bases between them. Germline assignment: CDR1 MGHRA and CDR2 YSYEKL. The CDR3 is 15 residues long. The table came from immunoSEQ multiplex PCR; TCRdb's copy has only in-frame clones and leaves some out. Of 45,000 to 70,000 clones in the sample, around 92% were seen once. This sample is part of a study of T cell responses to AZD1222 COVID-19 vaccine. The sample in question was peripheral blood, obtained 28 days after the second AZD1222 dose. The clonotype originates from an adult who received the AZD1222 COVID-19 vaccine. This rearrangement joins TRBV4-1 to TRBJ1-4; D may be TRBD1 (6 bases). CDR3 residues: CASSQDQGGGEKLFF. Here the CDR3 DNA reads TGCGCCAGCAGCCAAGATCAAGGGGGGGGTGAAAAACTGTTTTTT.